This TCR beta chain was sequenced in a study of T cell repertoires in cytomegalovirus infection. Germline V CDR1 and CDR2: MNHEY, SMNVEV (reference sequence). The CDR3 runs 16 residues. Trimming removed 2 bases at V and 4 bases at J, with 16 bases between. TCRdb recomputed calls from the reads with MiXCR, one row per CDR3 protein. The repertoire has nearly 550,000 distinct CDR3 sequences, approximately 16% of them found once; the top ten carry about 24%. This clonotype was detected a few times. The sample consisted of CD8+ T cells from PBMCs. The receptor was derived from a human donor in good health (CMV status not recorded). Some clones in this sample may be carry-over from other donors' samples. The chain couples TRBV27 to TRBJ2-3; tentatively, D is TRBD2 (6 bases). CDR3 sequence (DNA): TGTGCCAGCAGTTTAGGTTTTGGGCGGGAAGCAGATACGCAGTATTTT. The encoded protein is CASSLGFGREADTQYF.